These 23 T cell receptor beta chains were all obtained from the same sample, sequenced in a study of cytomegalovirus exposure and HLA in healthy donors. PCR was performed using 60 Vbeta and 13 Jbeta primers. Clones were sequenced by immunoSEQ multiplex PCR, and TCRdb holds only the in-frame ones, with some missing. The sample includes 100,000 to 150,000 clones. The source material was PBMCs. These receptors were taken from a man aged 40-49 years in good health and CMV-seronegative.

The chain has TRBV7-2 and TRBJ1-1, with D possibly TRBD1 on 6 matching bases. V was trimmed by 5 bases and J by 7 bases, leaving 11 bases between them. The CDR3 covers 12 residues. Looked up from germline, CDR1 is SGHTA and CDR2 is FQGNSA. The DNA of the CDR3 is TGTGCCAGCAGCCAGACAGGAATTGAAGCTTTCTTT. Amino acids: CASSQTGIEAFF. The full variable domain, in which reference TRBV7-2 and TRBJ1-1 provide the parts outside the CDR3, is GAGVSQSPSNKVTEKGKDVELRCDPISGHTALYWYRQSLGQGLEFLIYFQGNSAPDKSGLPSDRFSAERTGGSVSTLTIQRTQQEDSAVYLCASSQTGIEAFFGQGTRLTVV.

The gene calls are TRBV30 and TRBJ1-1; 7 nucleotides agree with TRBD1. CDR3 length equals 14 residues. The V and J ends lost 8 bases and 3 bases, in that order; junction bases with no gene match: 12. Germline CDR1 is GTSNPN and CDR2 is SVGIG (reference sequence). The CDR3 DNA sequence: TGTGCCGCCATCCACAGGGGCGGGTACACTGAAGCTTTCTTT. Translated, it gives CAAIHRGGYTEAFF.

This chain uses TRBV10-3 with TRBJ2-1; maybe TRBD2 (6 bases). Trimming pared 7 bases from V and 3 bases from J, leaving 10 bases between. Germline-derived CDR1 and CDR2 are ENHRY and SYGVKD. This CDR3 spans 13 amino acids. CDR3 sequence reads: CAITGTDYNEQFF. The CDR3 DNA reads as TGTGCCATCACCGGGACTGACTACAATGAGCAGTTCTTC.

This chain uses TRBV11-2 with TRBJ1-2; D is possibly TRBD1 (6 bases). V was trimmed by 3 bases and J by 7 bases, leaving 27 bases between them. The germline CDR1 and CDR2 sequences are SGHAT and FQNNGV. The CDR3 extends over 18 amino acids. CDR3 residues: CASSLPGGTRRASGGYTF. The CDR3 DNA follows: TGTGCCAGCAGCTTGCCGGGGGGGACAAGAAGGGCTAGTGGTGGCTACACCTTC.

The rearrangement uses TRBV5-4 and TRBJ2-5; D might be TRBD1 (7 bases). CDR1 SGHNT and CDR2 YYREEE come from the germline V gene (reference sequence). This CDR3 has 16 residues. V lost 6 bases and J lost 5, with 23 bases in between. In DNA form, the CDR3 reads TGTGCCAGCACCCAGGGGGTGGGGGGAGATCGGGAGACCCAGTACTTC. It specifies CASTQGVGGDRETQYF.

This rearrangement joins TRBV28 to TRBJ1-4; 7 nucleotides line up with TRBD1. CDR1 is MDHEN and CDR2 is SYDVKM in the germline V gene. The CDR3 extends over 17 amino acids. Unmatched junction bases numbered 8, after V lost 3 bases and J lost 1 base. DNA of the CDR3: TGTGCCAGCAGTTTGGGGGCGACAGGGAGAACTAATGAAAAACTGTTTTTT. Its translation is CASSLGATGRTNEKLFF.

The chain recombines TRBV29-1 with TRBJ2-5; a possible D gene is TRBD1 (5 bases). The length of the CDR3 is 15 residues. V was cut by 7 bases and J by 3 bases, with 21 bases left in between. From germline, CDR1 is SQVTM and CDR2 ANQGSEA. CDR3 bases: TGCAGCGCACAACGGTACAGGTTCTCTGAAGAGACCCAGTACTTC. It is translated as CSAQRYRFSEETQYF.

This chain's CDR3 is CASSYNLGQTEKLFF. CDR3 DNA: TGTGCCAGCAGTTACAATCTAGGACAGACTGAAAAACTGTTTTTT. V is TRBV6-6 and J is TRBJ1-4; TRBD1 might be the D (6 bases). The V gene's germline CDR1 is MNHNY and CDR2 SVGAGI (reference sequence). This CDR3 contains 15 residues. V was clipped by 2 bases and J by 7 bases, with 14 bases between them.

This sequence joins TRBV7-9 and TRBJ2-7; no reliable D call. V lost 4 bases and J 7 bases, leaving 8 bases between the germline ends. The germline gives CDR1 SEHNR, CDR2 FQNEAQ (reference sequence). The CDR3 runs to 11 residues. As DNA, the CDR3 is TGTGCCAGCAGCTCCCCCGGGGAGCAGTACTTC. Amino acids: CASSSPGEQYF.

The genes are TRBV7-2 and TRBJ2-2; D is possibly TRBD2 (5 bases). This CDR3 region has 17 residues. The V gene's germline CDR1 is SGHTA and CDR2 FQGNSA. V dropped 0 bases and J dropped 5 bases, with 16 bases sitting between them. The DNA for the CDR3 is TGTGCCAGCAGCTTAGCGAGGAGTGTCCGCGGGACCGGGGAGCTGTTTTTT. Protein product: CASSLARSVRGTGELFF.

The chain has TRBV5-1 and TRBJ1-1; D unclear. The CDR3 covers 14 residues. Trimming stripped 2 bases from V and 3 bases from J, with 11 bases between. Germline CDR1 SGHRS, CDR2 YFSETQ. The CDR3 sequence: CASSLNTGDTEAFF. CDR3 in DNA: TGCGCCAGCAGCTTAAATACCGGGGACACTGAAGCTTTCTTT.

This chain links TRBV13 with TRBJ1-2; D remains ambiguous. The CDR3 runs 13 residues. Germline CDR1 and CDR2: PRHDT and FYEKMQ (reference sequence). The V and J ends lost 4 bases and 2 bases respectively, with 8 bases between them. Here the CDR3 reads CASSSDGNYGYTF. In DNA, the CDR3 is TGTGCCAGCAGCTCAGACGGGAACTATGGCTACACCTTC.

The CDR3 spells CAISDQRGGGSYNEQFF. CDR3 coding DNA: TGTGCCATCAGTGACCAGCGAGGGGGAGGGTCCTACAATGAGCAGTTCTTC. This sequence joins TRBV10-3 and TRBJ2-1; D may be TRBD2 (7 bases). The CDR3 is 17 amino acids. Germline V lookup: CDR1 ENHRY, CDR2 SYGVKD. Trimming cost V 3 bases and J 1 base, with 16 bases left between them.

The V gene is TRBV6-6, the J gene TRBJ2-1; 7 bases match TRBD1. Trimming took 6 bases from V and 1 from J; bases not matched to a gene: 9. The CDR3 consists of 16 residues. In germline, CDR1 is MNHNY, CDR2 SVGAGI (reference sequence). The CDR3 spells CASRATRGRSYNEQFF. The DNA of the CDR3 is TGTGCCAGCAGGGCGACGAGGGGGCGATCCTACAATGAGCAGTTCTTC.

The J gene is TRBJ2-5, the V gene TRBV5-1; a weak D match, TRBD1 (6 bases). TRBJ2-7 matches the DNA end more closely, so the J call is doubtful. Germline values: CDR1 SGHRS, CDR2 YFSETQ. The CDR3 sequence is 15 residues long. CDR3 sequence: CASSFREGVTYEQYF. CDR3 sequence (DNA): TGCGCCAGCAGCTTTCGTGAGGGGGTTACCTACGAGCAGTACTTC.

This chain connects TRBV14 to TRBJ2-7; tentatively, D is TRBD1 (5 bases). V lost 3 bases and J 3 bases, leaving 24 bases between the germline ends. There are 18 residues in the CDR3. Germline CDR1 SGHDN, CDR2 FVKESK. The CDR3 sequence is CASSQGLSDRRRIYEQYF. Here the CDR3 DNA reads TGTGCCAGCAGCCAGGGCCTGAGCGACAGAAGACGAATCTACGAGCAGTACTTC.

V usage is TRBV11-2 and J usage is TRBJ2-7; TRBD2 aligns across 7 bases. The CDR3 is made up of 15 amino acids. Looked up from germline, CDR1 is SGHAT and CDR2 is FQNNGV. With V trimmed by 0 bases and J by 3 bases, 5 bases remained unmatched. This CDR3 is CASSLDWEGYYEQYF. DNA for the CDR3: TGTGCCAGCAGCTTAGATTGGGAGGGTTACTACGAGCAGTACTTC. Full variable domain (outside the CDR3, taken from reference TRBV11-2 and TRBJ2-7): EAGVAQSPRYKIIEKRQSVAFWCNPISGHATLYWYQQILGQGPKLLIQFQNNGVVDDSQLPKDRFSAERLKGVDSTLKIQPAKLEDSAVYLCASSLDWEGYYEQYFGPGTRLTVT.

The chain couples TRBV6-1 to TRBJ1-1, with D unclear. V shed 0 bases and J shed 4 bases, with 12 bases lying between them. Germline V gene lookup returns CDR1 MNHNS and CDR2 SASEGT. The CDR3 has 15 residues. CDR3 in amino acids: CASSEAHAPGTEAFF. As DNA, the CDR3 is TGTGCCAGCAGTGAAGCGCACGCCCCCGGCACTGAAGCTTTCTTT.

The gene calls are TRBV6-5 and TRBJ1-1, with a tentative D call TRBD1 (6 bases). This CDR3 contains 13 residues. Between the trimmed V and J ends, which lost 6 bases and 5 bases, there was a span of 13 bases. Germline CDR1 MNHEY, CDR2 SVGAGI. The CDR3 sequence: CASSDPRGTEAFF. Written as DNA, the CDR3 is TGTGCCAGCAGCGATCCTAGGGGGACTGAAGCTTTCTTT.

The rearrangement links TRBV11-2 to TRBJ2-1, with 9 bases matching TRBD1. Germline trimming cut 8 bases from V and 3 bases from J; bases unmatched to any gene: 14. CDR3 size: 17 residues. Germline V gene data show CDR1 as SGHAT and CDR2 as FQNNGV. CDR3 in amino acids: CASGLTSGTGFYNEQFF. In DNA, the CDR3 is TGTGCCAGCGGACTCACTTCCGGGACAGGGTTCTACAATGAGCAGTTCTTC.

The V gene is TRBV4-3, the J gene TRBJ2-7; 9 nucleotides align to TRBD2. The CDR3 totals 16 residues. From germline, CDR1 is LGHNA and CDR2 YSLEER. The V segment lost 1 base and the J segment 5 bases; nucleotides outside the gene matches: 9. CDR3 in DNA: TGCGCCAGCAGCCAAGGTGGGGCGGGAGGGCCTCACGAGCAGTACTTC. It specifies CASSQGGAGGPHEQYF.

The genes are TRBV7-9 and TRBJ1-1, with unresolved D. CDR3 size: 13 residues. V was clipped by 3 bases and J by 2 bases, with 7 bases between them. Looked up from germline, CDR1 is SEHNR and CDR2 is FQNEAQ (reference sequence). The CDR3 DNA reads as TGTGCCAGCAGCTTGACATCAAACACTGAAGCTTTCTTT. It encodes CASSLTSNTEAFF.

The rearrangement links TRBV7-2 to TRBJ2-5; TRBD1 agrees at 7 bases. Germline trimming cut 5 bases from V and 5 bases from J; bases unmatched to any gene: 5. CDR3 length: 13 residues. The germline CDR1 and CDR2 sequences are SGHTA and FQGNSA. The CDR3 bases are TGTGCCAGCAGCCCGGGACAGCCGGAGACCCAGTACTTC. This gives the protein CASSPGQPETQYF.